The 5 T cell receptor beta chains below come from one sample, sequenced in a study of cytomegalovirus exposure and HLA in healthy donors. TCRdb's copy holds only in-frame clones and misses some; the assay was immunoSEQ multiplex PCR. The sample lists about 68,000 clones; about 89% were seen once. The sample comprised PBMCs. Receptors were obtained from a man aged 18 to 29 in good health and CMV-seronegative.

The chain recombines TRBV28 with TRBJ1-1, with 7 bases lining up with TRBD1. This CDR3 comprises 17 residues. Germline CDR1 MDHEN, CDR2 SYDVKM. V lost 5 bases to trimming and J lost 5 bases; unmatched junction nucleotides: 17. The CDR3 DNA is TGTGCCAGCAGTCGAAGAAAGGGGGCGCCTGTCGGAACTGAAGCTTTCTTT. It translates to CASSRRKGAPVGTEAFF.

The V and J genes are TRBV25-1 and TRBJ2-7; 7 bases fit TRBD1. Germline CDR1 reads MGHDK; CDR2 reads SYGVNS. The junction had 12 bases not matched to a gene; V was cut back by 5 bases and J by 5 bases. CDR3 size: 15 residues. The CDR3 is CASSIHTAGGNEQYF. The CDR3 coding sequence is TGTGCCAGCAGTATCCATACGGCAGGGGGAAACGAGCAGTACTTC.

The CDR3 loop reads CASSSGTPPPYEQYF. CDR3 nucleotides: TGTGCCAGCAGTTCCGGGACTCCCCCCCCCTACGAGCAGTACTTC. This chain connects TRBV9 to TRBJ2-7; D perhaps matches TRBD2 (6 bases). V was shortened by 5 bases and J by 2 bases, with 17 bases between the two germline ends. This CDR3 is 15 amino acids long. Germline-derived CDR1 and CDR2 are SGDLS and YYNGEE.

The rearrangement links TRBV7-2 to TRBJ2-3, with 12 bases identical to TRBD2. Losses at the gene ends were 5 bases for V and 3 bases for J; bases not matched to a gene: 6. The CDR3 has 16 residues. Looked up from germline, CDR1 is SGHTA and CDR2 is FQGNSA. CDR3: CASSPSSGRGTDTQYF. The DNA of the CDR3 is TGTGCCAGCAGCCCATCTAGCGGGAGGGGAACAGATACGCAGTATTTT.

This clone was counted between two and nine times. This sequence joins TRBV10-3 and TRBJ2-7; D ambiguous. Germline CDR1 ENHRY, CDR2 SYGVKD. V was shortened by 0 bases and J by 7 bases, with 4 bases between the two germline ends. The CDR3 totals 11 residues. This chain's CDR3 is CAISESREQYF. DNA of the CDR3: TGTGCCATCAGTGAGTCGCGGGAGCAGTACTTC.